The 19 T cell receptor beta chains listed next were all sequenced from one sample in a study of blood T cell repertoires in COVID-19. Sequencing used immunoSEQ multiplex PCR; TCRdb keeps in-frame clones, though not all of them. The profile covers about 200,000 clones, with about 90% appearing a single time and under 2.5% taken by the ten largest. The sample taken for sequencing was peripheral blood. These receptors were taken from a man in his forties with active or convalescent COVID-19.

This clone was observed once. The chain is built from TRBV12-3 or TRBV12-4 and TRBJ1-2, with TRBD1 as a possible D gene (6 bases). This CDR3 contains 13 residues. The germline V and J ends were trimmed by 3 bases and 7 bases, with 12 bases remaining between them. CDR3 sequence: CASSFTDRSGYTF. DNA of the CDR3: TGTGCCAGCAGTTTCACCGACAGGTCTGGCTACACCTTC.

This clone appeared once. The chain has TRBV6-1 and TRBJ2-3; 8 bases map to TRBD2. CDR1 and CDR2 from the germline V gene are MNHNS and SASEGT. The CDR3 contains 16 residues. V lost 4 bases and J lost 1; bases outside the gene matches: 7. CDR3 nucleotides: TGTGCCAGCAGTGCGTGGGGAGCGGGAGGCACAGATACGCAGTATTTT. Translation: CASSAWGAGGTDTQYF.

The rearrangement joins TRBV30 to TRBJ1-1, with D possibly being TRBD1 (6 bases). The CDR3 is 15 residues long. With 0 bases removed from V and 4 bases from J, the gap between germline ends came to 15 bases. Germline CDR1 is GTSNPN and CDR2 is SVGIG (reference sequence). The CDR3 protein is CAWSVFPGDLTEAFF. CDR3 coding DNA: TGTGCCTGGAGTGTATTCCCAGGGGATCTCACTGAAGCTTTCTTT.

This chain connects TRBV7-9 to TRBJ2-3; 7 nucleotides match TRBD2. V lost 3 bases to trimming and J lost 5 bases; unmatched junction nucleotides: 8. CDR1 is SEHNR, CDR2 FQNEAQ, per germline (reference sequence). CDR3 length: 15 amino acids. The CDR3, as DNA: TGTGCCAGCAGCTTGGGAGGGCCCTCTGGAGATACGCAGTATTTT. Amino acid sequence: CASSLGGPSGDTQYF.

The V gene is TRBV29-1, the J gene TRBJ2-3, with TRBD2 as a possible D gene (6 bases). The CDR3 loop spans 15 amino acids. CDR1 is SQVTM and CDR2 is ANQGSEA in the germline V gene. The ends were cut back, 3 bases at V and 0 bases at J, with 13 bases in the middle. The CDR3: CSVEYGAGSTDTQYF. CDR3 nucleotides: TGCAGCGTTGAGTACGGGGCGGGAAGCACAGATACGCAGTATTTT.

The chain has TRBV3-1 (or the pseudogene TRBV3-2) and TRBJ2-2; 7 nucleotides line up with TRBD2. Germline CDR1 and CDR2: LGHDT and YNNKEL (reference sequence). The V segment lost 1 base and the J segment 4 bases; nucleotides outside the gene matches: 9. This CDR3 is built from 17 residues. The CDR3 loop reads CASSQVGGGSGTGELFF. In nucleotides, the CDR3 is TGTGCCAGCAGCCAAGTGGGAGGCGGGAGCGGCACCGGGGAGCTGTTTTTT.

V and J are TRBV18 and TRBJ1-1, with 7 bases that match TRBD1. With 1 base clipped from V and 0 bases from J, the junction kept 5 bases outside the gene matches. The CDR3 runs 16 residues. Per the germline V gene, CDR1 is KGHSH and CDR2 is LQKENI. The CDR3 loop is CASSPQGAVMNTEAFF. CDR3 sequence (DNA): TGTGCCAGCTCACCACAGGGGGCGGTGATGAACACTGAAGCTTTCTTT.

This clone was observed once. This sequence joins TRBV27 and TRBJ2-7; no reliable D call. Per the germline V gene, CDR1 is MNHEY and CDR2 is SMNVEV (reference sequence). The CDR3 length is 12 residues. Trimming took 2 bases from V and 7 from J, leaving 9 bases between them. The CDR3, as DNA: TGTGCCAGCAGTTTAGATGGGCTGGAGCAGTACTTC. It codes for CASSLDGLEQYF.

The CDR3 is CASSRQGSDEQYF. CDR3 bases: TGTGCCAGCAGTCGACAGGGGAGCGACGAGCAGTACTTC. This chain links TRBV28 with TRBJ2-7; 8 nucleotides agree with TRBD1. Germline CDR1 MDHEN, CDR2 SYDVKM. Germline trimming cut 5 bases from V and 5 bases from J; bases unmatched to any gene: 5. The CDR3 is 13 residues long. Using reference TRBV28 and TRBJ2-7 for the parts outside the CDR3, the full variable domain is DVKVTQSSRYLVKRTGEKVFLECVQDMDHENMFWYRQDPGLGLRLIYFSYDVKMKEKGDIPEGYSVSREKKERFSLILESASTNQTSMYLCASSRQGSDEQYFGPGTRLTVT.

The chain combines TRBV7-9 with TRBJ2-1; TRBD1 matches at 7 bases. After removal of 5 bases from V and 8 bases from J, the junction contained 12 bases not matched to a gene. CDR3 length: 15 amino acids. The germline V gene has CDR1 SEHNR and CDR2 FQNEAQ (reference sequence). The CDR3 nucleotides read TGTGCCAGCAGCCACGGAAGGGCAGGGGGAGATGAGCAGTTCTTC. Amino acid sequence: CASSHGRAGGDEQFF.

The chain employs TRBV7-2 and TRBJ1-2, with 9 positions matching TRBD1. The V gene's germline CDR1 is SGHTA and CDR2 FQGNSA. With V trimmed by 4 bases and J by 0 bases, 6 bases remained unmatched. The CDR3 has 16 amino acids. The CDR3 loop is CASSWGGQGANYGYTF. The CDR3 DNA reads as TGTGCCAGCAGCTGGGGGGGACAGGGCGCTAACTATGGCTACACCTTC.

This chain uses TRBV6-5 with TRBJ2-7, with a possible D match to TRBD2 (5 bases). There are 14 residues in the CDR3. V was clipped by 8 bases and J by 7 bases, with 21 bases between them. From germline, CDR1 is MNHEY and CDR2 SVGAGI. In DNA, the CDR3 is TGTGCCAGCCTCCCTGGACCCCTAGCTGTTGAGCAGTACTTC. Its protein is CASLPGPLAVEQYF.

This chain joins TRBV19 and TRBJ2-5; 9 bases are shared with TRBD2. The germline V gene encodes CDR1 LNHDA and CDR2 SQIVND (reference sequence). The V segment lost 5 bases and the J segment 4 bases; nucleotides outside the gene matches: 8. The CDR3 has 15 residues. CDR3 nucleotide sequence: TGTGCCAGTAGTTGGGGAGCGGGGGGAGGAGAGACCCAGTACTTC. Its translation: CASSWGAGGGETQYF.

This clone is a singleton in its sample. This chain uses TRBV27 with TRBJ2-6, with 8 bases aligning to TRBD1. This CDR3 has 17 amino acids. Germline CDR1 MNHEY, CDR2 SMNVEV (reference sequence). The V segment lost 4 bases and the J segment 0 bases; nucleotides outside the gene matches: 5. This CDR3 is CASSSPTGASGANVLTF. In nucleotides, the CDR3 is TGTGCCAGCAGTTCGCCGACAGGGGCCTCTGGGGCCAACGTCCTGACTTTC.

The chain joins TRBV27 to TRBJ2-7, with 9 bases fitting TRBD1. V lost 5 bases, J lost 3 bases, and 8 bases stayed unmatched. The CDR3 consists of 15 residues. Looked up from germline, CDR1 is MNHEY and CDR2 is SMNVEV (reference sequence). CDR3: CASSPGTGTLYEQYF. DNA for the CDR3: TGTGCCAGCAGTCCGGGGACAGGGACGCTCTACGAGCAGTACTTC.

In DNA form, the CDR3 reads TGTGCCAGCAGCCTCATGCTAGGTTCTGGAAACACCATATATTTT. It yields the protein CASSLMLGSGNTIYF. The chain carries TRBV7-2 and TRBJ1-3; D not resolved. The CDR3 extends over 15 amino acids. V lost 5 bases and J lost 1, with 12 bases in between. Germline values: CDR1 SGHTA, CDR2 FQGNSA.

For this clone: Other nucleotide sequences from this sample produce the same CDR3. This sequence joins TRBV5-1 and TRBJ2-7; D gene ambiguous. The ends were cut back, 0 bases at V and 3 bases at J, with 7 bases in the middle. The CDR3 extends over 13 amino acids. The germline CDR1 and CDR2 sequences are SGHRS and YFSETQ. The CDR3 DNA is TGCGCCAGCAGCTTGGCCGCAGGCTACGAGCAGTACTTC. It is translated as CASSLAAGYEQYF.

The chain is built from TRBV5-4 and TRBJ2-3, with 14 bases aligning to TRBD2. Germline loops: CDR1 SGHNT, CDR2 YYREEE (reference sequence). This CDR3 region has 17 residues. J was trimmed by 0 bases and V by 3 bases; bases with no gene match: 3. The CDR3 nucleotides read TGTGCCAGCAGCTCCGGACTAGCGGGGGGAAGCACAGATACGCAGTATTTT. Translating gives CASSSGLAGGSTDTQYF.

The CDR3 DNA reads as TGTGCCAGTACCCCCGCCCGAGACAGGGGGCCCGGAGGCTACACCTTC. It yields the protein CASTPARDRGPGGYTF. The chain links TRBV19 to TRBJ1-2; the match to TRBD1 covers 10 bases. The CDR3 is made up of 16 amino acids. The V and J ends lost 7 bases and 8 bases, in that order; junction bases with no gene match: 16. Germline CDR1 is LNHDA and CDR2 is SQIVND (reference sequence).